The T cell receptor (beta chain) described here comes from a study of T cells in Graves' hyperthyroidism and ophthalmopathy (dated by TCRdb to between 2018 and 2021). Concerning the study at large: Peripheral blood was collected at initial diagnosis, before any treatment. Once sampling was done, hyperthyroidism patients were given methimazole at a starting dose of 30 mg daily, whereas ophthalmopathy patients were given high-dose intravenous methylprednisolone. The paper describes TCR Vbeta CDR3 sequencing of 135 peripheral blood samples, made up of about 41 ophthalmopathy patients, 70 to 80 hyperthyroidism patients and 17 progressor patients. To identify distinguishing TCR V-J signatures, a discovery cohort of about 95 patients was used, comprising 40 to 45 with Graves' ophthalmopathy and some 57 with stable Graves' hyperthyroidism. In addition, the study compared T-cell repertoires in thyroid tissue and in blood from roughly 6 Graves' hyperthyroidism patients. Prospective prediction of ophthalmopathy was tested in an independent validation cohort of some 20 hyperthyroidism patients and some 17 patients who later progressed to ophthalmopathy. The 90 to 100 discovery patients were randomly split 7:3 into training and test sets. Study-wide findings and limitations: Most expanded thyroid clonotypes (frequency above 0.001) were also found in blood, which suggests that blood repertoires may mirror thyroid immune responses. Sample size was not statistically predetermined, and investigators were not blinded to group allocation. In validation, the model predicted progression to ophthalmopathy a median of approximately 6.3 months before onset, with over 55% sensitivity and about 72% specificity. In cross-validation, a model built on a 13 V-J signature told ophthalmopathy apart from stable hyperthyroidism with approximately 90% sensitivity and around 81% specificity, and in testing the same model reached 80%/75%.

Stable Graves' hyperthyroidism was defined as the absence of progression to ophthalmopathy over 18 months of follow-up. The hyperthyroidism patients were between 18 and 65 years old and newly diagnosed, with a disease duration of less than 2 months. Exclusion was applied to patients with uncontrolled infections, other autoimmune diseases, pregnancy or lactation. Diagnoses relied on clinical symptoms, serum thyroxine and TRAb, thyroid ultrasound and orbital computed tomography. Ficoll-Paque density gradient centrifugation was used to isolate PBMCs from approximately 10 ml of fresh peripheral blood. Trizol reagent was used to extract total RNA, and RNA quality was then checked on an Agilent 2100 Bioanalyzer. The germline V and J ends show losses of 3 bases and 4 bases respectively, and no gene match explains 12 bases of the junction. CDR1 is given as SGHRS and CDR2 as YFSETQ, both from the germline V gene. Counted from cysteine to phenylalanine, this CDR3 has 17 amino acids. Only the CDR3 portion is preserved as DNA: 51 bases, with reading frame beginning at the first base.

Amplification of TCR beta CDR3 regions was carried out from RNA transcripts. A first-round RT-PCR of the TCR CDR3 used the HTBI primer set with the Qiagen OneStep RT-PCR kit. Libraries were constructed in a second round of multiplex PCR, after which size selection and purification were performed. Libraries were sequenced paired-end with 100 bp reads on an Illumina HiSeq2000. The paper's data handling went like this. SOAPnuke was used to process the raw data, with reads discarded if the reads contained adapters or uncalled bases, had a mean Phred below 15, or lacked an exact constant-primer or identifier match. High-quality paired reads were merged with COPE v1.2.5, and unique nucleotide sequences were defined as clonotypes. Clonotypes were aligned to IMGT TRBV, TRBD and TRBJ reference segments using MiTCR v1.1. The analysis was restricted to V-J combinations with a frequency above 0.0001, which together covered around 99% of the repertoires. A TCS score was defined as the ratio between F50 (clonal expansion) and ExV (chaos), using BLOSUM62-based TCRdist between CDR3 peptides within each V-J. Welch's t-statistics and random forest reduced 500 to 550 V-J features to roughly 13, which were used in a naive Bayes classifier (R e1071). TCRdb took the public reads, trimmed them with fastp at Q25, ran MiXCR for clone calling and kept in-frame beta chains. Rows merge per CDR3 protein into single entries with the most common DNA and genes. The V and J calls here are based on TCRdb, not the publication. Here the sample has hundreds of thousands of distinct CDR3 sequences; approximately 16% occur a single time. The biggest ten clones account for 18% of the sample.

With regard to this clonotype: Its antigen has not been determined. No quality values exist for individual bases; no much larger clone is one base distant.

Material: blood. The clonotype comes from a woman between 18 and 29 years old with Graves' hyperthyroidism. The V gene is TRBV5-1 and the J gene is TRBJ2-5, and TRBD1 aligns with 10 junction nucleotides. The CDR3 protein sequence reads: CASSSGQGNMLGETQYF. The DNA is as follows: TGCGCCAGCAGCTCGGGACAGGGGAATATGCTCGGAGAGACCCAGTACTTC.